Presented here are 5 T cell receptor beta chains from one specimen sequenced in a study of Ad26.COV2.S vaccination and SARS-CoV-2 variants (dated by TCRdb to about 2021). To prepare the library, the immunoSEQ multiplex PCR assay was applied. TCRdb re-hosts the immuneACCESS table, in-frame sequences only. Its copies lack some clones; in the studies checked, an unresolved V gene accounts for under half of them, and the cause for the rest is not known. Recorded for this sample are 350,000 to 500,000 clones; roughly 89% of them occurred a single time. Jointly, the top ten make up about 2.5% of the sample. What this sample's treatment or condition label stands for: around 19 received Ad26.COV2.S at low or high dose, single or two shots; about five received placebo; per-sample allocation not given. Repertoires of vaccine and placebo recipients were sequenced from samples taken on day 63 after the first injection.

Sequenced material: peripheral blood, taken in a trial of Ad26.COV2.S vaccine versus placebo. Receptor source: a person aged 18-60 years who received the Ad26.COV2.S COVID-19 vaccine or a placebo.

The chain is built from TRBV7-8 and TRBJ1-2; D unresolved. CDR3 size: 14 residues. V gave up 2 bases and J gave up 5 bases, with 12 bases separating them. Germline V gene lookup returns CDR1 SGHVS and CDR2 FQNEAQ. CDR3 in DNA: TGTGCCAGCAGCTTATATGACATGGCTTATGGCTACACCTTC. It codes for CASSLYDMAYGYTF.

The V gene is TRBV5-1, the J gene TRBJ1-2, with a possible D match to TRBD1 (5 bases). CDR3 length: 14 residues. Trimming removed 0 bases from V and 8 bases from J, with 14 bases in between. Germline V gene sequence: CDR1 SGHRS, CDR2 YFSETQ. The CDR3 DNA reads as TGCGCCAGCAGCTTGGTCCAGGGAGGCTACGGCTACACCTTC. As protein: CASSLVQGGYGYTF.

V usage is TRBV2 and J usage is TRBJ1-5; 9 bases are shared with TRBD1. Germline CDR1 SNHLY, CDR2 FYNNEI. This CDR3 is 14 amino acids long. V lost 6 bases, J lost 5 bases, and 5 bases stayed unmatched. The CDR3 loop is CASRKDRGDQPQHF. CDR3 nucleotide sequence: TGTGCCAGCAGGAAGGACAGGGGAGATCAGCCCCAGCATTTT.

This chain joins TRBV6-5 and TRBJ1-1; D gene unclear. CDR3 length: 12 amino acids. The V end lost 7 bases, the J end lost 5 bases, and 11 bases lay between the germline ends. Germline V CDR1 and CDR2: MNHEY, SVGAGI. The CDR3 is CASTGVGTEAFF. As DNA, the CDR3 is TGTGCCAGCACCGGGGTGGGGACTGAAGCTTTCTTT.

This clone was picked up a small number of times. This chain joins TRBV7-9 and TRBJ2-2; maybe TRBD1 (6 bases). Trimming removed 4 bases at V and 4 bases at J, with 13 bases between. CDR1 SEHNR and CDR2 FQNEAQ come from the germline V gene (reference sequence). This CDR3 spans 15 amino acids. In DNA form, the CDR3 reads TGTGCCAGCAGCTCATGGACAGCACTCACCGGGGAGCTGTTTTTT. Translating gives CASSSWTALTGELFF.